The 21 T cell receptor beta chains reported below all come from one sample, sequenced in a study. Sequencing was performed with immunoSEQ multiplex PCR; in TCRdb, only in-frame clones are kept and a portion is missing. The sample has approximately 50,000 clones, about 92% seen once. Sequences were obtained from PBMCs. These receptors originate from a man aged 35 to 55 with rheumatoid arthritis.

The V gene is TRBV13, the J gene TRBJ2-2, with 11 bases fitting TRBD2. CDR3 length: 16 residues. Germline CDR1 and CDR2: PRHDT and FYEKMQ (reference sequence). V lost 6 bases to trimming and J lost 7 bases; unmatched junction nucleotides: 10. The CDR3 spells CASSHLAGGPGGELFF. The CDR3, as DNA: TGTGCCAGCAGTCATCTAGCGGGGGGCCCGGGCGGGGAGCTGTTTTTT.

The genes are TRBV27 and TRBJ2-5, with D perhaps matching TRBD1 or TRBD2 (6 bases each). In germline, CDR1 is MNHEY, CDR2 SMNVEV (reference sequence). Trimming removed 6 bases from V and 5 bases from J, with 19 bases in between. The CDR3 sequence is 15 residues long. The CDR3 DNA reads TGTGCCAGCAGGCCATTAGAGGGGGGCTCGGAGACCCAGTACTTC. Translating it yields CASRPLEGGSETQYF.

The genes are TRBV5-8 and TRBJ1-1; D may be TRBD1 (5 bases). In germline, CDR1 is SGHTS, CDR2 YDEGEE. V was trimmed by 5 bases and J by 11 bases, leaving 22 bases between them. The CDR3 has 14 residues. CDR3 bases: TGTGCCAGCAGACCAGGGCTGGGGAAAGGATACGCTTTCTTT. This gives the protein CASRPGLGKGYAFF. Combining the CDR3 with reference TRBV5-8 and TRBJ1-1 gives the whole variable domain EAGVTQSPTHLIKTRGQQATLRCSPISGHTSVYWYQQALGLGLQFLLWYDEGEERNRGNFPPRFSGRQFPNYSSELNVNALELEDSALYLCASRPGLGKGYAFFGQGTRLTVV.

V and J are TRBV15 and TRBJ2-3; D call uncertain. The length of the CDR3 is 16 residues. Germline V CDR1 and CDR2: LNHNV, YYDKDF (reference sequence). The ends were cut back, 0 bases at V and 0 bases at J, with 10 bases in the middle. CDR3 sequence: CATSRDAGISTDTQYF. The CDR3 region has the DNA TGTGCCACCAGCAGAGATGCTGGCATCAGCACAGATACGCAGTATTTT.

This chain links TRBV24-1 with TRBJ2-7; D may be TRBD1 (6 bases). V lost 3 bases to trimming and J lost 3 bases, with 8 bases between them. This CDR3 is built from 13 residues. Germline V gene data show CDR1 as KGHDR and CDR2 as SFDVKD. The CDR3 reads CATSDADSYEQYF. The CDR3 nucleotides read TGTGCCACCAGTGATGCGGACAGCTACGAGCAGTACTTC.

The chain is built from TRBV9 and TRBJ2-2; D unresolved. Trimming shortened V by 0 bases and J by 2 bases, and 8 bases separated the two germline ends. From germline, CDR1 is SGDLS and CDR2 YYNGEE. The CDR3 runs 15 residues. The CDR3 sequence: CASSVAGYNTGELFF. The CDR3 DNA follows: TGTGCCAGCAGCGTAGCTGGGTACAACACCGGGGAGCTGTTTTTT.

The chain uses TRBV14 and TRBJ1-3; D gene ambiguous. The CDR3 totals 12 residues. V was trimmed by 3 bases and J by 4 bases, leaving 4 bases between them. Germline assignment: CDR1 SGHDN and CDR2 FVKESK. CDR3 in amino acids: CASSQIGNTIYF. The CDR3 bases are TGTGCCAGCAGCCAGATCGGAAACACCATATATTTT.

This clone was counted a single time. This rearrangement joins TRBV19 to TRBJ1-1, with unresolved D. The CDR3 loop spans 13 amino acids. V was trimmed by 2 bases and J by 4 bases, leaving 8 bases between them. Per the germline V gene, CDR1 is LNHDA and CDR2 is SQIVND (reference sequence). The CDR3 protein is CASSIMGSTEAFF. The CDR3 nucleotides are TGTGCCAGTAGTATAATGGGGAGCACTGAAGCTTTCTTT.

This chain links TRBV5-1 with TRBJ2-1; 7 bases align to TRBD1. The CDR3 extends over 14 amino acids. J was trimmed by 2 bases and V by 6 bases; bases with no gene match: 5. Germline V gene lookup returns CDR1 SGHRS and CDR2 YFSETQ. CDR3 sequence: CASKQGLAYNEQFF. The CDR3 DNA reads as TGCGCCAGCAAACAGGGGTTAGCCTACAATGAGCAGTTCTTC.

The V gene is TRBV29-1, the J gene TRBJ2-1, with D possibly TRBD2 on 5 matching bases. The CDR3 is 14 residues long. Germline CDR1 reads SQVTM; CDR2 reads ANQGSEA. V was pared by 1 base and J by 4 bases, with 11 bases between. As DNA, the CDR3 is TGCAGCGTTGAAGGGAGTGGACTGTACAATGAGCAGTTCTTC. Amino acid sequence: CSVEGSGLYNEQFF.

The CDR3: CASSSSGYGEQYF. The CDR3 nucleotides are TGTGCCAGCAGCTCTTCAGGGTACGGGGAGCAGTACTTC. This chain uses TRBV11-2 with TRBJ2-7, with D tentatively TRBD1 (5 bases). The germline V and J ends were trimmed by 4 bases and 7 bases, with 14 bases remaining between them. Germline loops: CDR1 SGHAT, CDR2 FQNNGV. CDR3 size: 13 residues.

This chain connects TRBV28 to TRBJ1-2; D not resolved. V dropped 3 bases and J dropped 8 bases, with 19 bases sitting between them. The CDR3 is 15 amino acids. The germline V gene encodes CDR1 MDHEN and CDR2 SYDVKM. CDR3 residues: CASSFSEAALGGYTF. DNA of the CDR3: TGTGCCAGCAGTTTTTCCGAGGCCGCCCTAGGGGGCTACACCTTC.

This chain's CDR3 is CASSSLGGQVVQPQHF. The DNA of the CDR3 is TGTGCCAGCAGCTCGTTAGGAGGGCAGGTAGTTCAGCCCCAGCATTTT. This rearrangement joins TRBV5-5 to TRBJ1-5; no definite D call. Germline V gene data show CDR1 as SGHKS and CDR2 as YYEKEE (reference sequence). Between the trimmed V and J ends, which lost 3 bases and 6 bases, there was a span of 19 bases. This CDR3 spans 16 amino acids.

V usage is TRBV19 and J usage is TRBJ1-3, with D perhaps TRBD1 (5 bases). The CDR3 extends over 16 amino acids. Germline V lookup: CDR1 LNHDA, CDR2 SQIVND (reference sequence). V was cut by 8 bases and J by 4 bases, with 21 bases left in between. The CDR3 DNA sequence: TGTGCCAGTGCCGACCAGGCGGGACGGCTAGGAAACACCATATATTTT. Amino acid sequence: CASADQAGRLGNTIYF.

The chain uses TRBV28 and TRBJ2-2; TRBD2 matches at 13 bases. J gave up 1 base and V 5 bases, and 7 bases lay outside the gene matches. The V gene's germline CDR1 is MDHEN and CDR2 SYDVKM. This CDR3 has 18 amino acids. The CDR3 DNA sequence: TGTGCCAGCAGTACGGGACTAGCGGGAACTTTGAACACCGGGGAGCTGTTTTTT. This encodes CASSTGLAGTLNTGELFF.

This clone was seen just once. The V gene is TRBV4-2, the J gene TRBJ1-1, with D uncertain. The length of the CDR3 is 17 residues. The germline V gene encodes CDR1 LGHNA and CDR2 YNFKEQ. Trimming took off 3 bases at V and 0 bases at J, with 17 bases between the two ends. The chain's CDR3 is CASSHPKLEPMNTEAFF. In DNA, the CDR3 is TGTGCCAGCAGCCACCCTAAACTAGAGCCGATGAACACTGAAGCTTTCTTT.

The CDR3 DNA follows: TGTGCCAGCAGCCACAGGGTAGGGGAAAAACTGTTTTTT. Encoded protein: CASSHRVGEKLFF. J is TRBJ1-4 and V is TRBV5-8, with D possibly TRBD1 on 6 matching bases. Germline values: CDR1 SGHTS, CDR2 YDEGEE. Deletions cut 4 bases from V and 8 bases from J, with 12 bases between. This CDR3 contains 13 residues.

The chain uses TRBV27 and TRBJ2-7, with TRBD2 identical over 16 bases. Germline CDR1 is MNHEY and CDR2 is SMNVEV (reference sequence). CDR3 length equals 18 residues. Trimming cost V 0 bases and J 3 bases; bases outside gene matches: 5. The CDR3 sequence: CASSLSEGLAGGLYEQYF. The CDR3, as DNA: TGTGCCAGCAGTTTATCAGAGGGACTAGCGGGAGGGCTCTACGAGCAGTACTTC.

The CDR3 loop reads CASSQGVGGRETQYF. Here the CDR3 DNA reads TGTGCCAGCAGCCAAGGGGTGGGGGGGCGAGAGACCCAGTACTTC. The chain combines TRBV3-1 (or the pseudogene TRBV3-2) with TRBJ2-5; a weak D match, TRBD2 (7 bases). Trimming removed 1 base from V and 4 bases from J, with 13 bases in between. The CDR3 spans 15 residues. Germline CDR1 is LGHDT and CDR2 is YNNKEL (reference sequence).

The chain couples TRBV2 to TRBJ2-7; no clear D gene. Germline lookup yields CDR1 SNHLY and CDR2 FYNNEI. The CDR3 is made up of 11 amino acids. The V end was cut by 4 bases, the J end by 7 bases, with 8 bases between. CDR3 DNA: TGTGCCAGCAGTGTCTTGCGAGAGCAGTACTTC. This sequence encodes CASSVLREQYF.

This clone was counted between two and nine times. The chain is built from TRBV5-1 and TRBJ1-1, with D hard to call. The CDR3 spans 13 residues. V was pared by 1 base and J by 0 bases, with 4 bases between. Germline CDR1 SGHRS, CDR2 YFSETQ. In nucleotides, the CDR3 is TGCGCCAGCAGCTTGACCATGAACACTGAAGCTTTCTTT. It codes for CASSLTMNTEAFF.